Following are 26 T cell receptor beta chains from one sample sequenced in a study of graft-versus-host responses after intestinal transplantation. Their antigens remain unidentified. Clones were read by immunoSEQ multiplex PCR, and TCRdb kept only the in-frame ones, dropping some. The data show some 120,000 clones, approximately 90% seen once. Sample: unstimulated CD4+ T cells sorted from spleen or lymph node cells, taken before intestinal transplant. Every receptor here comes from a human donor who received an intestinal transplant.

Comment on this clone: Other DNA sequences in the same sample also yield this CDR3. The chain employs TRBV20-1 and TRBJ2-7; possible D gene TRBD2, 6 bases. The CDR3 covers 11 residues. Germline V gene sequence: CDR1 DFQATT, CDR2 SNEGSKA (reference sequence). Between the trimmed V and J ends, which lost 3 bases and 3 bases, there was a span of 6 bases. CDR3 protein: CSARGGYEQYF. CDR3 in DNA: TGCAGTGCTAGGGGAGGCTACGAGCAGTACTTC.

The chain joins TRBV11-3 to TRBJ2-5, with 9 bases identical to TRBD2. V shed 5 bases, J shed 0 bases, and the junction held 7 bases outside the gene matches. Germline V gene data show CDR1 as SGHNT and CDR2 as YENEEA. This CDR3 contains 16 residues. CDR3 coding DNA: TGTGCCAGCAGCCCCGGGGTAGCGGGGGACCAAGAGACCCAGTACTTC. It encodes CASSPGVAGDQETQYF.

This clone was counted a single time. V usage is TRBV5-1 and J usage is TRBJ2-3, with 8 bases identical to TRBD1. CDR3 length: 14 amino acids. Trimming took 0 bases from V and 8 from J; bases not matched to a gene: 5. The germline V gene has CDR1 SGHRS and CDR2 YFSETQ. DNA of the CDR3: TGCGCCAGCAGCTTGGGGGGACAGGCCCGTACGCAGTATTTT. Residues: CASSLGGQARTQYF.

The gene calls are TRBV2 and TRBJ2-3, with a weak D call TRBD2 (7 bases). The length of the CDR3 is 18 residues. Germline loops: CDR1 SNHLY, CDR2 FYNNEI. Trimming shortened V by 5 bases and J by 2 bases, and 23 bases separated the two germline ends. This chain's CDR3 is CASSTKIRGAFLTDTQYF. In nucleotides, the CDR3 is TGTGCCAGCAGTACTAAAATTCGGGGGGCCTTTCTCACAGATACGCAGTATTTT.

The chain has TRBV15 and TRBJ2-1; the D gene is possibly TRBD2 (6 bases). Germline V CDR1 and CDR2: LNHNV, YYDKDF (reference sequence). The CDR3 has 15 amino acids. Trimming took 4 bases from V and 6 from J, leaving 16 bases between them. CDR3 in amino acids: CATSTAGGGFNEQFF. In DNA form, the CDR3 reads TGTGCCACCAGCACAGCGGGTGGAGGGTTCAATGAGCAGTTCTTC.

J is TRBJ2-7 and V is TRBV5-6; perhaps TRBD1 as D (6 bases). Per germline, CDR1 SGHDT and CDR2 YYEEEE. V lost 4 bases and J 3 bases, leaving 11 bases between the germline ends. The CDR3 spans 13 residues. CDR3 sequence reads: CASSRDILYEQYF. Here the CDR3 DNA reads TGTGCCAGCAGCCGGGACATCCTCTACGAGCAGTACTTC. Full variable domain (outside the CDR3, taken from reference TRBV5-6 and TRBJ2-7): DAGVTQSPTHLIKTRGQQVTLRCSPKSGHDTVSWYQQALGQGPQFIFQYYEEEERQRGNFPDRFSGHQFPNYSSELNVNALLLGDSALYLCASSRDILYEQYFGPGTRLTVT.

This chain joins TRBV14 and TRBJ2-7; a possible D gene is TRBD2 (6 bases). The CDR3 covers 16 residues. Germline loops: CDR1 SGHDN, CDR2 FVKESK. Trimming left V 2 bases short and J 1 base short, with 15 bases between. The CDR3 sequence is CASSQKRAAQSYEQYF. CDR3 nucleotide sequence: TGTGCCAGCAGCCAAAAGCGGGCAGCACAATCCTACGAGCAGTACTTC.

The CDR3 region is CATSRGSWGFSYEQYF. DNA for the CDR3: TGTGCCACCAGCAGAGGCTCTTGGGGGTTCTCCTACGAGCAGTACTTC. V gene TRBV15 combines with J gene TRBJ2-7; tentatively, D is TRBD1 or TRBD2 (5 bases each). Per the germline V gene, CDR1 is LNHNV and CDR2 is YYDKDF (reference sequence). This CDR3 is 16 amino acids long. The V end lost 1 base, the J end lost 0 bases, and 13 bases lay between the germline ends.

The chain joins TRBV19 to TRBJ2-7; 8 bases line up with TRBD1. Germline V gives CDR1 LNHDA, CDR2 SQIVND (reference sequence). J was trimmed by 4 bases and V by 5 bases; bases with no gene match: 13. The CDR3 is 16 residues long. The CDR3 nucleotides read TGTGCCAGTAGTGCACCCGGGACAGGCGACCGTTACGAGCAGTACTTC. Its protein product is CASSAPGTGDRYEQYF.

The V and J genes are TRBV5-1 and TRBJ2-7, with D perhaps matching TRBD1 or TRBD2 (7 bases each). The CDR3 spans 15 residues. The germline CDR1 and CDR2 sequences are SGHRS and YFSETQ. The V end lost 4 bases, the J end lost 5 bases, and 19 bases lay between the germline ends. Here the CDR3 reads CASSQEGAGAHEQYF. The CDR3 bases are TGCGCCAGCAGCCAAGAGGGGGCGGGGGCGCACGAGCAGTACTTC.

The chain carries TRBV7-6 and TRBJ2-3; D might be TRBD2 (5 bases). Germline-derived CDR1 and CDR2 are SGHVS and FNYEAQ. Trimming took 2 bases from V and 3 from J, leaving 9 bases between them. The CDR3 consists of 14 residues. The CDR3 is CASSLMSGTDTQYF. The CDR3 nucleotides read TGTGCCAGCAGCTTAATGTCGGGAACAGATACGCAGTATTTT.

This chain joins TRBV11-2 and TRBJ1-3; weak D call: TRBD1 (5 bases). Germline CDR1 reads SGHAT; CDR2 reads FQNNGV. Between the trimmed V and J ends, which lost 4 bases and 1 base, there was a span of 20 bases. The CDR3 runs to 18 residues. The CDR3 loop is CASSSRWTGGRSGNTIYF. The CDR3 DNA reads as TGTGCCAGCAGCTCGAGGTGGACCGGGGGAAGATCTGGAAACACCATATATTTT.

The rearrangement uses TRBV30 and TRBJ1-2; D is undetermined. The germline V gene has CDR1 GTSNPN and CDR2 SVGIG (reference sequence). The ends were cut back, 4 bases at V and 1 base at J, with 16 bases in the middle. The CDR3 is 15 amino acids. This CDR3 is CAWNFPSTDNYGYTF. The CDR3 DNA reads TGTGCCTGGAACTTTCCCTCGACGGATAACTATGGCTACACCTTC.

The rearrangement links TRBV5-1 to TRBJ1-1; D is uncertain. The CDR3 loop spans 13 amino acids. V was trimmed by 3 bases and J by 1 base, leaving 7 bases between them. Germline-derived CDR1 and CDR2 are SGHRS and YFSETQ. CDR3 nucleotide sequence: TGCGCCAGCAGCTCCCACTCGAACACTGAAGCTTTCTTT. Its translation: CASSSHSNTEAFF. Drawing the rest from reference TRBV5-1 and TRBJ1-1, the complete variable domain is KAGVTQTPRYLIKTRGQQVTLSCSPISGHRSVSWYQQTPGQGLQFLFEYFSETQRNKGNFPGRFSGRQFSNSRSEMNVSTLELGDSALYLCASSSHSNTEAFFGQGTRLTVV.

The chain couples TRBV21-1 to TRBJ1-4. TRBV21-1 is noted as a pseudogene. This CDR3 contains 19 residues. The CDR3 spells CASSKAPPFRRKLCEKLFF. The DNA of the CDR3 is TGTGCCAGCAGCAAAGCGCCCCCTTTTCGACGAAAGCTTTGTGAAAAACTGTTTTTT.

The chain recombines TRBV19 with TRBJ1-2, with no clear D. V lost 1 base and J 2 bases, leaving 11 bases between the germline ends. The CDR3 contains 15 residues. Germline V lookup: CDR1 LNHDA, CDR2 SQIVND (reference sequence). The CDR3 sequence: CASSIGALGNYGYTF. CDR3 nucleotide sequence: TGTGCCAGTAGTATAGGAGCCTTGGGGAACTATGGCTACACCTTC.

The V and J genes are TRBV5-1 and TRBJ1-6; 10 bases agree with TRBD1. V lost 3 bases and J lost 7; bases outside the gene matches: 4. Germline CDR1 SGHRS, CDR2 YFSETQ. The CDR3 extends over 15 amino acids. CDR3 protein: CASSWEGQGNSPLHF. CDR3 in DNA: TGCGCCAGCAGCTGGGAGGGACAGGGGAATTCACCCCTCCACTTT.

This clone was seen a few times. This chain connects TRBV5-1 to TRBJ2-7; D might be TRBD2 (5 bases). Germline CDR1 reads SGHRS; CDR2 reads YFSETQ. Deletions cut 0 bases from V and 4 bases from J, with 11 bases between. The CDR3 is 14 residues long. Here the CDR3 reads CASSLGPGEYEQYF. CDR3 in DNA: TGCGCCAGCAGCTTGGGACCTGGGGAGTACGAGCAGTACTTC.

V gene TRBV15 combines with J gene TRBJ1-3, with 7 bases that match TRBD1. The CDR3 loop spans 15 amino acids. The V gene's germline CDR1 is LNHNV and CDR2 YYDKDF (reference sequence). The V gene end was trimmed by 0 bases and the J gene end by 2 bases; junction bases not matched to a gene: 1. The CDR3 sequence: CATSRDRGTGNTIYF. CDR3 nucleotide sequence: TGTGCCACCAGCAGAGACAGGGGGACTGGAAACACCATATATTTT. The full variable domain, its missing parts supplied by reference TRBV15 and TRBJ1-3, is DAMVIQNPRYQVTQFGKPVTLSCSQTLNHNVMYWYQQKSSQAPKLLFHYYDKDFNNEADTPDNFQSRRPNTSFCFLDIRSPGLGDTAMYLCATSRDRGTGNTIYFGEGSWLTVV.

V usage is TRBV6-1 and J usage is TRBJ1-1; D might be TRBD1 (5 bases). CDR1 is MNHNS, CDR2 SASEGT, per germline. Deletions cut 8 bases from V and 5 bases from J, with 12 bases between. CDR3 length: 12 amino acids. Here the CDR3 reads CASVAGRTEAFF. CDR3 in DNA: TGTGCCAGCGTGGCAGGGAGAACTGAAGCTTTCTTT.

This clone was seen only once. The V gene is TRBV23-1, the J gene TRBJ2-6; D is ambiguous. TRBV23-1 is an ORF; its function is uncertain. Trimming pared 8 bases from V and 0 bases from J, leaving 29 bases between. This CDR3 contains 21 residues. The CDR3, as DNA: TGCGCCAGCTACGACGGTGCGGCAGACAAGTATTTCCACTCTGGGGCCAACGTCCTGACTTTC. Translation gives CASYDGAADKYFHSGANVLTF.

The rearrangement joins TRBV18 to TRBJ1-2, with D hard to call. CDR3 size: 14 residues. CDR1 and CDR2 from the germline V gene are KGHSH and LQKENI. V lost 6 bases and J 0 bases, leaving 11 bases between the germline ends. Written as DNA, the CDR3 is TGTGCCAGCTCCCCTAGGAATACTAACTATGGCTACACCTTC. This translates into CASSPRNTNYGYTF.

The chain has TRBV7-2 and TRBJ2-2; D is perhaps TRBD1 (6 bases). Trimming took 4 bases from V and 3 from J, leaving 18 bases between them. Germline CDR1 is SGHTA and CDR2 is FQGNSA. The CDR3 consists of 17 residues. Here the CDR3 DNA reads TGTGCCAGCAGCTGGATAGGGACACCTACTTACACCGGGGAGCTGTTTTTT. This encodes CASSWIGTPTYTGELFF.

The chain uses TRBV6-1 and TRBJ1-6, with 7 bases matching TRBD1. Trimming at V came to 8 bases and at J to 7 bases, leaving 8 bases not matched to a gene. Germline CDR1 reads MNHNS; CDR2 reads SASEGT. The length of the CDR3 is 14 residues. The CDR3 reads CASRRDRINSPLHF. The DNA for the CDR3 is TGTGCCAGCCGTCGGGACAGAATCAATTCACCCCTCCACTTT.

The chain uses TRBV7-2 and TRBJ2-7; either TRBD1 or TRBD2 may fit D (6 bases each). The CDR3 length is 15 residues. The V end was cut by 3 bases, the J end by 5 bases, with 17 bases between. Germline loops: CDR1 SGHTA, CDR2 FQGNSA. This chain's CDR3 is CASSLLSGGPHEQYF. The CDR3, as DNA: TGTGCCAGCAGCTTGCTATCCGGGGGCCCCCACGAGCAGTACTTC.

The V and J genes are TRBV9 and TRBJ2-2; D remains unclear. Trimming removed 3 bases from V and 3 bases from J, with 9 bases in between. Germline V CDR1 and CDR2: SGDLS, YYNGEE. The CDR3 extends over 14 amino acids. CDR3 loop: CASSARRYTGELFF. The CDR3 DNA reads as TGTGCCAGCAGCGCAAGACGGTACACCGGGGAGCTGTTTTTT.